Here is one T cell receptor (beta chain) with its context. Its antigen is not known. The table came from immunoSEQ multiplex PCR; TCRdb's copy has only in-frame clones and leaves some out. The table shows about 25,000 clones, with roughly 94% occurring only once. The source of the sample is a study of chemoradiotherapy in HPV16-positive cancers. Study results and caveats: Candidate HPV-specific clones and E7-related TCR motifs grew in tumor during treatment.

Germline loops: CDR1 WNHNN, CDR2 SYGVQD (reference sequence). The ends were cut back, 3 bases at V and 1 base at J, with 12 bases in the middle. This CDR3 region has 15 residues. J is TRBJ2-5 and V is TRBV10-1; D ambiguous. Sampling was conducted from a patient who underwent chemoradiotherapy. This TCR came from a human donor with HPV-associated anogenital cancer. The CDR3 DNA sequence: TGCGCCAGCAGTGAAACCATCCTACCCCAAGAGACCCAGTACTTC. This encodes CASSETILPQETQYF.